A selection of T cell receptor beta chains follows, all from one sample in a study of cytomegalovirus exposure and HLA in healthy donors. Produced via immunoSEQ multiplex PCR; TCRdb's table is partial and in-frame only. This table holds tens of thousands of clones, 90% to 95% found once. The specimen sequenced was PBMCs. These receptors all come from a man between 18 and 35 years old in good health and CMV-seronegative. Each CDR3 is given with its conserved first and last residue. A D gene is named only where the DNA matches it firmly. A row's size may be missing; if present it is once, few, many or a size class.

V gene,D gene,J gene,clone size,CDR3 DNA,CDR3 protein
TRBV4-1,-,TRBJ2-1,-,TGCGCCAGCAGCTTTGGGAAGGGGGTTAACAATGAGCAGTTCTTC,CASSFGKGVNNEQFF
TRBV18,-,TRBJ1-4,-,TGTGCCAGCTCACGAATGCAGGGATCAACTAATGAAAAACTGTTTTTT,CASSRMQGSTNEKLFF
TRBV7-9,-,TRBJ1-2,-,TGTGCCAGCAGCTTAGTGCGACAGCAGGGGGGCTACACCTTC,CASSLVRQQGGYTF
TRBV5-1,TRBD1,TRBJ2-5,-,TGCGCCAGCAGCCGAGGGACAGGGGGCTTTCAACAAGAGACCCAGTACTTC,CASSRGTGGFQQETQYF
TRBV7-2,-,TRBJ1-1,once,TGTGCCAGCAGCATACAGGGATCTAACACTGAAGCTTTCTTT,CASSIQGSNTEAFF
TRBV12-5,-,TRBJ1-1,-,TGTGCTAGTGGTCCGCCTCGAGGTCTGAACACTGAAGCTTTCTTT,CASGPPRGLNTEAFF
TRBV29-1,-,TRBJ1-1,-,TGCAGCGTTGGGGGGGGTGGCTCTGAAGCTTTCTTT,CSVGGGGSEAFF
TRBV2,TRBD1,TRBJ1-2,-,TGTGCCAGCACCAGGGACAGGGACGACTATGGCTACACCTTC,CASTRDRDDYGYTF
TRBV7-9,TRBD1,TRBJ1-5,-,TGTGCCAGCAGCTCGGGGACAGGGCCCAGTACCAATCAGCCCCAGCATTTT,CASSSGTGPSTNQPQHF
TRBV7-7,-,TRBJ2-6,-,TGTGCTACCTACCAACTCCGCTCTGGGGCCAACGTCCTGACTTTC,CATYQLRSGANVLTF
TRBV2,-,TRBJ1-5,-,TGTGCCAGCAGTGAAGTCTGGGGGCAGCAGCCCCAGCATTTT,CASSEVWGQQPQHF
TRBV10-3,-,TRBJ1-2,-,TGTGCCATCAGGTCACAGGGTTCCCTCAACTATGGCTACACCTTC,CAIRSQGSLNYGYTF
TRBV6-5,-,TRBJ2-1,-,TGTGCCAGCAGTCCCGGGGATTCCTACAATGAGCAGTTCTTC,CASSPGDSYNEQFF
TRBV13,TRBD1,TRBJ2-2,-,TGTGCCAGCGGGGGACAGGGGGATTTCACCGGGGAGCTGTTTTTT,CASGGQGDFTGELFF
TRBV7-2,-,TRBJ1-5,once,TGTGCCAGCAACTCGCAGGGGCAGCGCAATCAGCCCCAGCATTTT,CASNSQGQRNQPQHF
TRBV10-3,-,TRBJ2-3,-,TGTGCCATCCAAGGAGGTCTTAGCACAGATACGCAGTATTTT,CAIQGGLSTDTQYF
TRBV5-1,TRBD2,TRBJ2-1,-,TGCGCCAGCAGCACCCCCGGGAGGGGGTCTGGCCCAGGGTTATACAATGAGCAGTTCTTC,CASSTPGRGSGPGLYNEQFF
TRBV6-6,-,TRBJ2-7,-,TGTGCCAGCAGGACCTGGGGGCCCCACAACGAGCAGTACTTC,CASRTWGPHNEQYF
TRBV7-8,TRBD1,TRBJ2-7,-,TGTGCCAGCAGCTTAGCGCGCCCCTGGGACAGGGTAACCTACGAGCAGTACTTC,CASSLARPWDRVTYEQYF
TRBV12-5,TRBD1,TRBJ2-1,few,TGTGCTAGTGTCCCGGGACAGGCCTACAATGAGCAGTTCTTC,CASVPGQAYNEQFF
TRBV13,-,TRBJ1-6,few,TGTGCCAGCAGCTTAGGCCTGGTGCGGAGCGACGCTCCCCTCCACTTT,CASSLGLVRSDAPLHF
TRBV10-3,TRBD1,TRBJ2-1,-,TGTGCCATCAGGGACGACAGGGGAAACAATGAGCAGTTCTTC,CAIRDDRGNNEQFF
TRBV18,TRBD1,TRBJ1-2,-,TGTGCCAGCTCATACACAGGGGAAAATGGCTACACCTTC,CASSYTGENGYTF
TRBV27,-,TRBJ2-5,-,TGTGCCAGCAGTTTAAAGGCGGCGGGTAGGAGGGAGACCCAGTACTTC,CASSLKAAGRRETQYF
TRBV6-1,TRBD1,TRBJ2-7,-,TGTGCCAGCAGTGTGGGACAGGGAACCTTCTCCTACGAGCAGTACTTC,CASSVGQGTFSYEQYF
TRBV7-9,-,TRBJ2-7,-,TGTGCCAGCAGCAGGGGATTTGACGAGCAGTACTTC,CASSRGFDEQYF
TRBV25-1,-,TRBJ1-6,-,TGTGCCAGCAGTGAATCCACAGGGTATCGCTCACCCCTCCACTTT,CASSESTGYRSPLHF
TRBV7-9,TRBD2,TRBJ2-7,-,TGTGCCAGCAGCGAAACGCGGGGGGCGAACTACGAGCAGTACTTC,CASSETRGANYEQYF
TRBV19,-,TRBJ1-3,once,TGTGCCAGTAGTATAGGGACAGCGGGGAGAAACACCATATATTTT,CASSIGTAGRNTIYF
TRBV7-9,-,TRBJ1-1,-,TGTGCCAGCAGCCTTACAGAGAACACTGAAGCTTTCTTT,CASSLTENTEAFF
TRBV2,TRBD1,TRBJ1-2,-,TGTGCCAGCAGCGCCCGACAGGGGACTCACTATGGCTACACCTTC,CASSARQGTHYGYTF
TRBV6-1,-,TRBJ2-3,-,TGTGCCAGCCACCAAGGGGAATCAGATACGCAGTATTTT,CASHQGESDTQYF
TRBV10-3,-,TRBJ1-1,-,TGTGCCAGTCGAGGCAGGGAGAACACTGAAGCTTTCTTT,CASRGRENTEAFF
TRBV5-1,TRBD2,TRBJ2-7,-,TGCGCCAGCAGGCCGGGACTAGCGGGGACCTACGAGCAGTACTTC,CASRPGLAGTYEQYF